The present TCR beta chain was sequenced within a study of shared clonotypes between healthy human individuals. Each subset's genomic DNA was shared equally among a number of immunoSEQ plates. TCRdb keeps only in-frame clones here, not all; method: immunoSEQ multiplex PCR. Counted here are 2 million to 2.5 million clones, 90% to 95% occurring once; the ten biggest clones make up about 0.37%. A note on this clone: Within the sample, other DNA sequences also encode this same CDR3.

In germline, CDR1 is SEHNR, CDR2 FQNEAQ (reference sequence). CDR3 length equals 14 residues. The V and J ends lost 0 bases and 4 bases, in that order; junction bases with no gene match: 3. The sequenced sample consisted of naive CD4+ T cells from PBMCs. As to subset: CD45RA+ positively selected. This TCR was sampled from a man between 18 and 35 years old in good health. Some clones in this sample may be carry-over from other donors' samples. The chain joins TRBV7-9 to TRBJ2-7, with 7 positions matching TRBD1. The chain's CDR3 is CASSLAGTAYEQYF. The CDR3 DNA reads as TGTGCCAGCAGCTTAGCTGGGACAGCGTACGAGCAGTACTTC.